The 22 T cell receptor beta chains given below trace back to one sample, sequenced in a study of CD8 T cells in ankylosing spondylitis. Study-wide results and limits: One TCR beta motif, made up of 7 or 8 highly homologous variants, appeared characteristic of ankylosing spondylitis blood.

MiXCR, applied by TCRdb to the 5' RACE reads, yields one record per CDR3 protein. The table shows about 440,000 distinct CDR3 sequences, with approximately 17% occurring only once. No antigen has been identified for these receptors. Sequenced sample: blood, either unsorted or a sorted T cell fraction (not recorded which). The origin of the receptors is a male donor with ankylosing spondylitis.

This rearrangement joins TRBV20-1 to TRBJ2-2, with 7 positions matching TRBD2. The junction had 4 bases not matched to a gene; V was cut back by 0 bases and J by 6 bases. This CDR3 has 14 amino acids. Germline-derived CDR1 and CDR2 are DFQATT and SNEGSKA (reference sequence). The CDR3 DNA reads as TGCAGTGCTAGAGACGGGGGAGGGGCCGGGGAGCTGTTTTTT. It encodes CSARDGGGAGELFF.

This chain uses TRBV28 with TRBJ2-3; D might be TRBD2 (7 bases). CDR3 length: 15 residues. Looked up from germline, CDR1 is MDHEN and CDR2 is SYDVKM. V lost 7 bases and J 4 bases, leaving 18 bases between the germline ends. Written as DNA, the CDR3 is TGTGCCAGCAACACACCCGCGGGGGCCGCAGATACGCAGTATTTT. This gives the protein CASNTPAGAADTQYF.

This clonotype came up a few times. V gene TRBV5-1 combines with J gene TRBJ2-7; tentatively, D is TRBD1 (6 bases). Deletions cut 5 bases from V and 3 bases from J, with 9 bases between. The CDR3 runs to 12 residues. Germline loops: CDR1 SGHRS, CDR2 YFSETQ. The CDR3 reads CASSGQHYEQYF. The CDR3 coding sequence is TGCGCCAGCAGTGGACAGCACTACGAGCAGTACTTC.

V usage is TRBV3-1 and J usage is TRBJ1-2, with D unresolved. Trimming stripped 0 bases from V and 2 bases from J, with 16 bases between. Per the germline V gene, CDR1 is LGHDT and CDR2 is YNNKEL (reference sequence). The CDR3 length is 17 residues. The CDR3 loop is CASSQEIAGKANYGYTF. The CDR3 coding sequence is TGTGCCAGCAGCCAAGAGATCGCGGGAAAAGCGAACTATGGCTACACCTTC. The complete variable domain, with remaining parts taken from reference TRBV3-1 and TRBJ1-2, reads DTAVSQTPKYLVTQMGNDKSIKCEQNLGHDTMYWYKQDSKKFLKIMFSYNNKELIINETVPNRFSPKSPDKAHLNLHINSLELGDSAVYFCASSQEIAGKANYGYTFGSGTRLTVV.

This clonotype was found a few times. This chain uses TRBV5-4 with TRBJ1-2, with a weak D call TRBD1 (5 bases). This CDR3 spans 15 amino acids. CDR1 is SGHNT and CDR2 is YYREEE in the germline V gene (reference sequence). Trimming left V 4 bases short and J 0 bases short, with 13 bases between. The CDR3 DNA reads as TGTGCCAGCAGCACCCGACAGACTACTAACTATGGCTACACCTTC. Translated: CASSTRQTTNYGYTF.

This clonotype turned up a few times. The chain combines TRBV6-2 or TRBV6-3 with TRBJ1-5; 8 positions match TRBD1. Looked up from germline, CDR1 is MNHEY and CDR2 is SVGEGT. Losses at the gene ends were 6 bases for V and 15 bases for J; bases not matched to a gene: 7. This CDR3 region has 11 residues. CDR3 protein: CASRGQGSLHF. CDR3 nucleotides: TGTGCCAGCAGAGGACAGGGTAGTTTGCATTTT.

On this clonotype itself: At one end the junction does not follow the germline gene, possibly because of a read error. This chain joins TRBV20-1 and TRBJ2-5; D might be TRBD1 (5 bases). This CDR3 has 11 residues. Looked up from germline, CDR1 is DFQATT and CDR2 is SNEGSKA (reference sequence). CDR3 DNA sequence: TGCAGTGCTAGAGGGCAAGGGGTCCCCCGCTTC. It is translated as CSARGQGVPRF.

The chain combines TRBV29-1 with TRBJ2-7; TRBD1 agrees at 8 bases. V shed 7 bases, J shed 0 bases, and the junction held 8 bases outside the gene matches. This CDR3 spans 14 amino acids. Looked up from germline, CDR1 is SQVTM and CDR2 is ANQGSEA. Written as DNA, the CDR3 is TGCAGCGCCCGACCGACAGGGGCCTCCTACGAGCAGTACTTC. Its protein is CSARPTGASYEQYF.

The J gene is TRBJ2-1, the V gene TRBV6-5; TRBD2 agrees at 8 bases. This CDR3 region has 15 residues. Germline V lookup: CDR1 MNHEY, CDR2 SVGAGI. J was trimmed by 4 bases and V by 2 bases; bases with no gene match: 4. The CDR3, as DNA: TGTGCCAGCAGTTACGCTCGGGGGGGTTACAATGAGCAGTTCTTC. Protein: CASSYARGGYNEQFF.

The gene calls are TRBV5-1 and TRBJ1-4; weak D call: TRBD1 (5 bases). V was trimmed by 5 bases and J by 3 bases, leaving 11 bases between them. Germline lookup yields CDR1 SGHRS and CDR2 YFSETQ. This CDR3 comprises 14 residues. The CDR3 bases are TGCGCCAGCAGTCTACGGGACCCTAATGAAAAACTGTTTTTT. Amino acid sequence: CASSLRDPNEKLFF. Full variable domain (rest looked up from reference TRBV5-1 and TRBJ1-4): KAGVTQTPRYLIKTRGQQVTLSCSPISGHRSVSWYQQTPGQGLQFLFEYFSETQRNKGNFPGRFSGRQFSNSRSEMNVSTLELGDSALYLCASSLRDPNEKLFFGSGTQLSVL.

This clonotype was detected only a few times. This chain uses TRBV5-6 with TRBJ2-3; TRBD1 matches 9 bases. Germline CDR1 reads SGHDT; CDR2 reads YYEEEE. V trimming: 4 bases; J trimming: 2 bases; junction bases outside the gene matches: 8. The CDR3 has 16 amino acids. Written as DNA, the CDR3 is TGTGCCAGCAGCCAAGGGGGACAGGGCCACACAGATACGCAGTATTTT. It is translated as CASSQGGQGHTDTQYF.

This clonotype was detected once. The V call is TRBV24-1, the J call TRBJ2-3; 13 nucleotides align to TRBD2. Germline V gene lookup returns CDR1 KGHDR and CDR2 SFDVKD. The V gene end was trimmed by 5 bases and the J gene end by 6 bases; junction bases not matched to a gene: 7. The CDR3 consists of 16 residues. Written as DNA, the CDR3 is TGTGCCACCAGTGCCCGACTAGCGGGAGGAGAGGATACGCAGTATTTT. Encoded protein: CATSARLAGGEDTQYF.

CDR3 bases: TGCAGTGCTAGAGGGGTGGATACGCAGTATTTT. Amino acids: CSARGVDTQYF. This chain links TRBV20-1 with TRBJ2-3; D ambiguous. Germline V gene data show CDR1 as DFQATT and CDR2 as SNEGSKA (reference sequence). V was clipped by 1 base and J by 6 bases, with 5 bases between them. The CDR3 extends over 11 amino acids.

Only a few counts were recorded for this clonotype. A read error may produce the germline difference seen at one junction end. The chain has TRBV20-1 and TRBJ2-1; no reliable D call. CDR1 is DFQATT and CDR2 is SNEGSKA in the germline V gene (reference sequence). This CDR3 contains 15 residues. The CDR3 loop is CSARDRLTDHNEQFF. The CDR3 DNA reads TGCAGTGCCAGAGATCGATTGACGGATCACAATGAGCAGTTCTTC.

This sequence joins TRBV7-2 and TRBJ2-7; D is perhaps TRBD1 (6 bases). The germline V and J ends were trimmed by 8 bases and 2 bases, with 19 bases remaining between them. Germline V gene lookup returns CDR1 SGHTA and CDR2 FQGNSA. The CDR3 has 15 amino acids. The CDR3, as DNA: TGTGCCAGCCGTAGGGGGACGCTAGAAACCTACGAGCAGTACTTC. The encoded protein is CASRRGTLETYEQYF. Combining the CDR3 with reference TRBV7-2 and TRBJ2-7 gives the whole variable domain GAGVSQSPSNKVTEKGKDVELRCDPISGHTALYWYRQSLGQGLEFLIYFQGNSAPDKSGLPSDRFSAERTGGSVSTLTIQRTQQEDSAVYLCASRRGTLETYEQYFGPGTRLTVT.

The chain employs TRBV5-1 and TRBJ1-1, with TRBD1 identical over 8 bases. Per the germline V gene, CDR1 is SGHRS and CDR2 is YFSETQ. After removal of 3 bases from V and 4 bases from J, the junction contained 8 bases not matched to a gene. This CDR3 region has 15 residues. CDR3 coding DNA: TGCGCCAGCAGCTCCCAGACAGGGGTTGTCACTGAAGCTTTCTTT. This encodes CASSSQTGVVTEAFF. Drawing the rest from reference TRBV5-1 and TRBJ1-1, the complete variable domain is KAGVTQTPRYLIKTRGQQVTLSCSPISGHRSVSWYQQTPGQGLQFLFEYFSETQRNKGNFPGRFSGRQFSNSRSEMNVSTLELGDSALYLCASSSQTGVVTEAFFGQGTRLTVV.

There are a few counts of this clonotype. The chain links TRBV12-3 or TRBV12-4 to TRBJ2-1; D is possibly TRBD1 (6 bases). The CDR3 is made up of 12 amino acids. V gave up 8 bases and J gave up 2 bases, with 7 bases separating them. Here the CDR3 reads CASGGPYNEQFF. CDR3 nucleotides: TGTGCCAGCGGGGGCCCCTACAATGAGCAGTTCTTC.

This clonotype was detected ten times or more. V gene TRBV10-1 combines with J gene TRBJ1-5; D remains unclear. Trimming took 9 bases from V and 3 from J, leaving 12 bases between them. Per the germline V gene, CDR1 is WNHNN and CDR2 is SYGVQD (reference sequence). CDR3 length: 13 residues. In DNA form, the CDR3 reads TGCGCCAGGACCAGGAGATTCAATCAGCCCCAGCATTTT. Translation: CARTRRFNQPQHF.

This clonotype appeared a few times. This chain links TRBV10-3 with TRBJ2-7; D ambiguous. V gave up 3 bases and J gave up 2 bases, with 8 bases separating them. Germline V CDR1 and CDR2: ENHRY, SYGVKD. The CDR3 runs 13 residues. CDR3 sequence: CAISDSPPYEQYF. Here the CDR3 DNA reads TGTGCCATCAGTGATTCTCCCCCCTACGAGCAGTACTTC.

The genes are TRBV4-2 and TRBJ1-2; D is uncertain. Germline V gene sequence: CDR1 LGHNA, CDR2 YNFKEQ. The CDR3 loop spans 15 amino acids. The V and J ends lost 0 bases and 0 bases respectively, with 8 bases between them. The CDR3 nucleotides are TGTGCCAGCAGCCAAGATTTCGACCCTAACTATGGCTACACCTTC. This translates into CASSQDFDPNYGYTF.

This clonotype was seen a handful of times. The chain joins TRBV6-4 to TRBJ2-3; the D gene is possibly TRBD2 (6 bases). V shed 1 base and J shed 1 base, with 12 bases lying between them. The CDR3 is 16 residues long. Germline lookup yields CDR1 MRHNA and CDR2 SNTAGT. The CDR3 sequence: CASSDLGGTRTDTQYF. The CDR3, as DNA: TGTGCCAGCAGTGACTTGGGGGGAACACGCACAGATACGCAGTATTTT.

The chain combines TRBV4-1 with TRBJ2-7; D gene unclear. V was shortened by 0 bases and J by 1 base, with 13 bases between the two germline ends. CDR3 size: 16 residues. Germline CDR1 is MGHRA and CDR2 is YSYEKL. CDR3 protein: CASSQESGPGSYEQYF. The CDR3 DNA is TGCGCCAGCAGCCAAGAAAGTGGTCCAGGTTCCTACGAGCAGTACTTC.